The text below deals with one T cell receptor (beta chain). Its antigen remains unidentified. The repertoire was sequenced with immunoSEQ multiplex PCR; TCRdb's copy has only in-frame clones and lacks some. The repertoire holds just over 150,000 clones, with more than 75% as singletons. Germline values: CDR1 MNHEY, CDR2 SVGEGT. The V and J ends lost 5 bases and 4 bases, in that order; junction bases with no gene match: 13. The CDR3 contains 16 residues. This record belongs to a study of T cell responses to AZD1222 COVID-19 vaccine. The study, taken as a whole, reports: No day 14 peak samples; only post-peak repertoires were characterized.

The sequencing used peripheral blood, collected 28 days after the second AZD1222 dose. The TCR sequence derives from an adult who received the AZD1222 COVID-19 vaccine. The chain is built from TRBV6-2 or TRBV6-3 and TRBJ2-5; 7 positions agree with TRBD2. In nucleotides, the CDR3 is TGTGCCAGCAGTCCCGGACTGGGGGGGTCCGGAGAGACCCAGTACTTC. Translating gives CASSPGLGGSGETQYF.